This T cell receptor beta chain comes out of a study of blood T cell repertoires in COVID-19. Study-level background: COVID-19 samples, acute and convalescent, were from the United States, Italy and Spain. PBMCs, B-cell-depleted T cells, or T cells provided the cDNA or gDNA that made up the material.

The germline V gene has CDR1 KGHDR and CDR2 SFDVKD. Trimming shortened V by 2 bases and J by 6 bases, and 15 bases separated the two germline ends. CDR3 size: 16 residues. As originally analysed: Quantification of nucleated cells was approximated via reference gene primer amplification. Repertoires were generated with immunoSEQ multiplex PCR, while TCRdb's copy carries only in-frame clones and drops some. Clonal size and the V and J genes are those of that table, whereas D and trimming came from the DNA. The sample has tens of thousands of clones; approximately 78% are singletons. The receptor was derived from a woman older than 75 with acute or convalescent COVID-19. The sequenced sample was peripheral blood. The rearrangement links TRBV24-1 to TRBJ2-2; D may be TRBD2 (7 bases). CDR3: CATSDWGGEVSGELFF. CDR3 DNA sequence: TGTGCCACCAGTGATTGGGGGGGCGAGGTGTCCGGGGAGCTGTTTTTT.